The 15 T cell receptor beta chains listed next were all sequenced from one sample in a study of blood T cell repertoires in COVID-19. Libraries were prepared by immunoSEQ multiplex PCR; TCRdb keeps only in-frame clonotypes and omits some of them. The sample consists of more than 300,000 clones, 87% of them appearing once. Material: PBMCs or T cells enriched from blood (not recorded which). The receptors derive from a man aged 35-49 years in a cohort exposed to, infected with or recovered from COVID-19 (not recorded which).

V and J are TRBV19 and TRBJ2-7; 14 nucleotides agree with TRBD2. Germline V CDR1 and CDR2: LNHDA, SQIVND (reference sequence). The CDR3 is 16 amino acids. V lost 5 bases, J lost 2 bases, and 5 bases stayed unmatched. This chain's CDR3 is CASSPGTSGSPYEQYF. The CDR3 bases are TGTGCCAGTAGTCCAGGGACTAGCGGGAGCCCCTACGAGCAGTACTTC.

This clone was seen a single time. The chain uses TRBV9 and TRBJ2-7; D gene ambiguous. V was shortened by 7 bases and J by 0 bases, with 11 bases between the two germline ends. The CDR3 is 13 amino acids. Germline CDR1 and CDR2: SGDLS and YYNGEE. The CDR3 loop is CASGQDDSYEQYF. Written as DNA, the CDR3 is TGTGCCAGCGGCCAGGATGACTCCTACGAGCAGTACTTC.

The chain has TRBV9 and TRBJ1-1, with a possible D match to TRBD1 (5 bases). Germline lookup yields CDR1 SGDLS and CDR2 YYNGEE. V was clipped by 4 bases and J by 6 bases, with 16 bases between them. The CDR3 length is 14 residues. CDR3 region: CASSPQPGDAEAFF. The DNA of the CDR3 is TGTGCCAGCAGCCCCCAACCGGGGGACGCTGAAGCTTTCTTT.

The chain recombines TRBV18 with TRBJ1-4; D is unresolved. V gave up 0 bases and J gave up 0 bases, with 5 bases separating them. The CDR3 has 15 residues. Germline assignment: CDR1 KGHSH and CDR2 LQKENI. CDR3 nucleotide sequence: TGTGCCAGCTCACCACCGCCAGCAACTAATGAAAAACTGTTTTTT. This gives the protein CASSPPPATNEKLFF.

The rearrangement links TRBV5-1 to TRBJ1-6; TRBD1 matches 8 bases. Germline CDR1 is SGHRS and CDR2 is YFSETQ. The CDR3 length is 14 residues. With V trimmed by 4 bases and J by 8 bases, 5 bases remained unmatched. The CDR3 spells CASSQGQVDSPLHF. The CDR3, as DNA: TGCGCCAGCAGCCAGGGACAGGTTGATTCACCCCTCCACTTT.

This clone was counted a few times. This chain joins TRBV19 and TRBJ1-5; D unclear. V lost 3 bases and J 4 bases, leaving 13 bases between the germline ends. The germline V gene encodes CDR1 LNHDA and CDR2 SQIVND (reference sequence). The CDR3 covers 15 residues. The CDR3 DNA sequence: TGTGCCAGTAGTATGGGAGTGTCGAGGAATCAGCCCCAGCATTTT. Translation: CASSMGVSRNQPQHF.

The rearrangement links TRBV15 to TRBJ1-1; possibly TRBD1 for D (5 bases). CDR1 is LNHNV and CDR2 is YYDKDF in the germline V gene (reference sequence). The ends were cut back, 0 bases at V and 6 bases at J, with 14 bases in the middle. This CDR3 is 15 amino acids long. The CDR3 reads CATSRDLQGKAEAFF. The CDR3 DNA reads TGTGCCACCAGCAGAGATTTGCAGGGAAAGGCTGAAGCTTTCTTT.

The rearrangement joins TRBV4-2 to TRBJ2-2; D might be TRBD1 (6 bases). There are 17 residues in the CDR3. Germline lookup yields CDR1 LGHNA and CDR2 YNFKEQ. V was cut by 1 base and J by 1 base, with 13 bases left in between. The CDR3 bases are TGTGCCAGCAGCCAAGGGACCGGGACAAGGAACACCGGGGAGCTGTTTTTT. Protein: CASSQGTGTRNTGELFF.

The V gene is TRBV3-1 (or the pseudogene TRBV3-2), the J gene TRBJ1-4; TRBD1 matches 10 bases. The V and J ends lost 10 bases and 7 bases, in that order; junction bases with no gene match: 6. The CDR3 totals 13 residues. CDR1 is LGHDT, CDR2 YNNKEL, per germline (reference sequence). CDR3 loop: CAIGQGGSEKLFF. CDR3 in DNA: TGTGCCATCGGACAGGGGGGTAGTGAAAAACTGTTTTTT.

The V call is TRBV2, the J call TRBJ1-4; no clear D gene. The germline V gene has CDR1 SNHLY and CDR2 FYNNEI. The germline V and J ends were trimmed by 4 bases and 0 bases, with 6 bases remaining between them. The CDR3 is 14 amino acids. CDR3 amino acids: CASSAGATNEKLFF. CDR3 bases: TGTGCCAGCAGTGCGGGTGCAACTAATGAAAAACTGTTTTTT.

The chain carries TRBV9 and TRBJ2-6, with 8 positions matching TRBD2. V lost 2 bases, J lost 0 bases, and 7 bases stayed unmatched. This CDR3 has 18 residues. Germline assignment: CDR1 SGDLS and CDR2 YYNGEE. Here the CDR3 DNA reads TGTGCCAGCAGCGTCATAGCGGGGCCTGTCTCTGGGGCCAACGTCCTGACTTTC. Translated, it gives CASSVIAGPVSGANVLTF.

The chain couples TRBV10-3 to TRBJ2-2; 8 positions match TRBD1. Germline lookup yields CDR1 ENHRY and CDR2 SYGVKD. Losses at the gene ends were 10 bases for V and 4 bases for J; bases not matched to a gene: 11. The CDR3 spans 15 residues. The CDR3 region is CATTDRVDVTGELFF. The CDR3 nucleotides read TGTGCCACCACGGACAGGGTTGATGTCACCGGGGAGCTGTTTTTT.

The sample holds a few counts of this clone. This chain joins TRBV19 and TRBJ2-3, with 10 nucleotides matching TRBD2. Unmatched junction bases numbered 5, after V lost 4 bases and J lost 4 bases. The CDR3 spans 15 residues. The V gene's germline CDR1 is LNHDA and CDR2 SQIVND (reference sequence). The CDR3 reads CASSTLAGGSDTQYF. The CDR3 bases are TGTGCCAGTAGTACCTTAGCGGGAGGATCAGATACGCAGTATTTT.

This clone is a singleton in its sample. This chain connects TRBV21-1 to TRBJ2-3; the D call TRBD1 from the table was never checked on the DNA. TRBV21-1 is tagged as a pseudogene. This CDR3 is built from 12 residues. The chain's CDR3 is CASSNSTGSQYF. The DNA of the CDR3 is TGTGCCAGCAGCAACTCGACAGGGTCGCAGTATTTT.

V usage is TRBV28 and J usage is TRBJ1-2, with TRBD1 identical over 11 bases. J lost 8 bases, V lost 3 bases, and 14 bases had no gene match. The CDR3 contains 17 residues. In germline, CDR1 is MDHEN, CDR2 SYDVKM. CDR3 sequence reads: CASSLEGGGQGALGYTF. CDR3 in DNA: TGTGCCAGCAGTTTGGAGGGGGGCGGACAGGGGGCGCTCGGCTACACCTTC.